What follows is one T cell receptor beta chain and its context. The data derive from a study of shared clonotypes between healthy human individuals. At the level of the study: Those who served as donors were a couple of women and three men between the ages of 18 and 49.

The CDR3 totals 15 residues. From germline, CDR1 is SNHLY and CDR2 FYNNEI. Trimming cost V 3 bases and J 2 bases, with 11 bases left between them. The assay ran at deep level. The protocol was immunoSEQ multiplex PCR, while the TCRdb copy is restricted to in-frame clones and leaves out a portion. The sample shows about 1.1 million clones, around 78% of them seen only once. This chain uses TRBV2 with TRBJ1-5; no definite D call. The sequence was obtained from a man in his late teens or twenties in good health. Some clones in this sample may be carry-over from other donors' samples. Sequencing used memory CD4+ T cells from PBMCs. Indicated subset: CD45RA-negative fraction. CDR3 protein: CASSERTGGNQPQHF. The CDR3 DNA reads TGTGCCAGCAGTGAGAGGACCGGGGGCAATCAGCCCCAGCATTTT.